This T cell receptor (beta chain) was recorded in a study of OX40 agonist ivuxolimab in advanced cancers. Study-level background: Intravenous ivuxolimab was administered to patients every 2 weeks at 0.01 to 10 mg/kg. General study results and limits: Clones of CD4+ and CD8+ blood T cells grew by week 6 at doses of 0.1 to 3.0 mg/kg.

The CDR3 runs 15 residues. The V segment lost 4 bases and the J segment 5 bases; nucleotides outside the gene matches: 8. The V gene's germline CDR1 is SGHRS and CDR2 YFSETQ. With baseline, cycle 4 day 1, and cycle 7 day 1 as timepoints, blood was sampled. About this clone itself: What it binds is not known.

Clones were read by immunoSEQ multiplex PCR, and TCRdb kept only the in-frame ones, dropping some. The table has tens of thousands of clones, roughly 87% seen once; the top ten hold about a sixth. This material consisted of CD4+ or CD8+ T cells sorted from blood, taken in a trial of the OX40 agonist ivuxolimab. This TCR was sampled from an adult with an advanced solid tumor such as melanoma, head and neck, liver or kidney cancer. The J gene is TRBJ2-2, the V gene TRBV5-1; 7 positions match TRBD2. CDR3 protein: CASSPVAGVTGELFF. The CDR3 nucleotides are TGCGCCAGCAGCCCGGTCGCGGGAGTTACCGGGGAGCTGTTTTTT.